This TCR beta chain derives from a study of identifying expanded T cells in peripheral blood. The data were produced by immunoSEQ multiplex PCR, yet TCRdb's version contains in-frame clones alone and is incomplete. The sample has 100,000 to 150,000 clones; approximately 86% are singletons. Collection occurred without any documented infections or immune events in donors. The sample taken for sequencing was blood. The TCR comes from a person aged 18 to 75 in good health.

CDR3 loop: CASSFRDDYGYTF. For the CDR3, the DNA is TGTGCCAGCAGCTTCAGGGATGACTATGGCTACACCTTC. The chain carries TRBV7-9 and TRBJ1-2; TRBD1 is a possible D gene (5 bases). Germline CDR1 SEHNR, CDR2 FQNEAQ (reference sequence). V lost 3 bases and J 3 bases, leaving 8 bases between the germline ends. The CDR3 extends over 13 amino acids. The whole variable domain, filled in from reference TRBV7-9 and TRBJ1-2, reads DTGVSQNPRHKITKRGQNVTFRCDPISEHNRLYWYRQTLGQGPEFLTYFQNEAQLEKSRLLSDRFSAERPKGSFSTLEIQRTEQGDSAMYLCASSFRDDYGYTFGSGTRLTVV.